This paragraph reports one T cell receptor beta chain. Antigen unknown. This CDR3 is 16 amino acids long. Germline V gives CDR1 SGHDN, CDR2 FVKESK. After removal of 4 bases from V and 0 bases from J, the junction contained 6 bases not matched to a gene. The table came from immunoSEQ multiplex PCR; TCRdb's copy has only in-frame clones and leaves some out. The sample carries 70,000 to 85,000 clones, 75% to 90% recorded once. This record belongs to a study of OX40 agonist ivuxolimab in advanced cancers. Study-level information: Prior anti-PD-1, anti-PD-L1 or anti-CTLA-4 therapy was allowed; 30% to 40% had some. Study-level findings and limits: Clones of CD4+ and CD8+ blood T cells grew by week 6 at doses of 0.1 to 3.0 mg/kg.

This chain joins TRBV14 and TRBJ1-1; 9 bases are a match to TRBD1. Sequences were derived from CD4+ or CD8+ T cells sorted from blood, sampled in a trial of the OX40 agonist ivuxolimab. The clonotype originates from an adult with an advanced solid tumor such as melanoma, head and neck, liver or kidney cancer. CDR3 protein: CASSRGTGRMNTEAFF. The CDR3, as DNA: TGTGCCAGCAGCCGAGGGACAGGGAGGATGAACACTGAAGCTTTCTTT.